This TCR beta chain was observed in a study of blood T cell repertoires in COVID-19. In the authors' methods: Amplification from reference gene primers served as the basis for estimated nucleated cell counts. TCRdb's table, derived via immunoSEQ multiplex PCR, lists solely in-frame clones and lacks some. Clonal size and the V and J genes are those of that table, whereas D and trimming came from the DNA. This sample has 200,000 to 300,000 clones; more than 70% occur once, and the top ten carry more than 2%. CDR3 length: 16 amino acids. Trimming removed 2 bases from V and 0 bases from J, with 13 bases in between. Germline CDR1 reads LNHDA; CDR2 reads SQIVND (reference sequence).

Sequencing was carried out using PBMCs or T cells enriched from blood (not recorded which). The gene calls are TRBV19 and TRBJ1-2; unclear D gene. The receptor's source is a woman between 45 and 65 years old who had recovered from COVID-19. CDR3 coding DNA: TGTGCCAGTAGTATAATTCGTGTGAGAGCTAACTATGGCTACACCTTC. Protein product: CASSIIRVRANYGYTF.